A selection of T cell receptor beta chains follows, all from one sample in a study of OX40 agonist ivuxolimab in advanced cancers. Repertoires were generated with immunoSEQ multiplex PCR, while TCRdb's copy carries only in-frame clones and drops some. The data show under 25,000 clones, approximately 85% seen once. The source material was CD4+ or CD8+ T cells sorted from blood, sampled in a trial of the OX40 agonist ivuxolimab. All receptors come from an adult with an advanced solid tumor such as melanoma, head and neck, liver or kidney cancer. CDR3s include the opening cysteine and the closing phenylalanine or tryptophan. Fields, in order: D gene, V gene, J gene, clone size, CDR3 protein, CDR3 DNA. The D gene is left open where the match is weak. Some rows have no size entry. The others give once, few or many, or a class for an expanded clone.

TRBD1	TRBV7-9	TRBJ2-3	.	CASLTGASGTDTQYF	TGTGCCAGCCTGACAGGGGCAAGCGGCACAGATACGCAGTATTTT
TRBD2	TRBV5-1	TRBJ2-1	.	CASSLEGSGGHNEQFF	TGCGCCAGCAGCTTGGAGGGTAGCGGGGGCCACAATGAGCAGTTCTTC
.	TRBV2	TRBJ1-3	few	CASSEPRAGNTIYF	TGTGCCAGCAGTGAACCCAGGGCGGGAAACACCATATATTTT
.	TRBV11-3	TRBJ1-6	.	CASSAGLENSPLHF	TGTGCCAGCAGCGCCGGGTTGGAGAATTCACCCCTCCACTTT
.	TRBV6-1	TRBJ2-7	.	CASYPSQTVWGEQYF	TGTGCCAGCTACCCTTCGCAGACAGTCTGGGGAGAGCAGTACTTC
TRBD2	TRBV14	TRBJ2-1	.	CASSQTARGSPSNEQFF	TGTGCCAGCAGCCAAACGGCGCGGGGGTCTCCCAGCAATGAGCAGTTCTTC
TRBD1	TRBV28	TRBJ1-5	.	CASTETGDNNQPQHF	TGTGCCAGCACTGAAACAGGGGATAACAATCAGCCCCAGCATTTT
.	TRBV5-5	TRBJ1-5	.	CASSLVSGRGNQPQHF	TGTGCCAGCAGCTTGGTTTCAGGGCGCGGCAATCAGCCCCAGCATTTT
TRBD1	TRBV7-2	TRBJ1-2	.	CASSPRQGAAGYTF	TGTGCCAGCAGCCCACGACAGGGGGCGGCTGGCTACACCTTC
TRBD1	TRBV9	TRBJ1-2	.	CASSAGQGPYGYTF	TGTGCCAGCAGCGCCGGACAGGGCCCCTATGGCTACACCTTC
.	TRBV9	TRBJ2-2	.	CASSPRGGTNTGELFF	TGTGCCAGCAGCCCCAGGGGGGGAACGAACACCGGGGAGCTGTTTTTT
.	TRBV5-1	TRBJ2-3	.	CASSLFATATDTQYF	TGCGCCAGCAGCTTGTTTGCGACTGCCACAGATACGCAGTATTTT
.	TRBV21-1	TRBJ2-5	.	CASSIDRGKTQYF	TGTGCCAGCAGTATCGACAGGGGGAAGACCCAGTACTTC
.	TRBV14	TRBJ2-3	.	CASSRADGPDTQYF	TGTGCCAGCAGCCGCGCGGACGGCCCAGATACGCAGTATTTT
.	TRBV10-3	TRBJ2-7	.	CAISTKYEQYF	TGTGCCATCAGTACTAAATACGAGCAGTACTTC
.	TRBV27	TRBJ2-4	few	CASSSFYLQGLAKNIQYF	TGTGCCAGCAGTTCCTTCTACTTACAGGGATTAGCCAAAAACATTCAGTACTTC
.	TRBV21-1	TRBJ2-7	.	CASSIPGQGFYEQYF	TGTGCCAGCAGCATTCCGGGACAGGGGTTTTACGAGCAGTACTTC
.	TRBV28	TRBJ2-2	.	CASSLWGTGELFF	TGTGCCAGCAGTTTGTGGGGAACCGGGGAGCTGTTTTTT
TRBD1	TRBV28	TRBJ2-7	.	CASSLGPGQGAFEQYF	TGTGCCAGCAGTTTAGGGCCGGGACAGGGGGCTTTCGAGCAGTACTTC
.	TRBV6-5	TRBJ1-1	.	CASSYAGSNTEAFF	TGTGCCAGCAGCTACGCGGGCTCGAACACTGAAGCTTTCTTT
.	TRBV7-2	TRBJ2-7	.	CASSSLSSSYEQYF	TGTGCCAGCAGCTCTCTATCGAGCTCCTACGAGCAGTACTTC
TRBD1	TRBV7-8	TRBJ2-7	.	CASSLEPGTGWYEQYF	TGTGCCAGCAGCTTAGAACCCGGGACAGGGTGGTACGAGCAGTACTTC